The 13 T cell receptor beta chains below come from one sample, sequenced in a study of molecular identifiers for immune sequencing clone quantification. Via MiXCR, TCRdb re-called the PCR reads, giving one row per CDR3 protein. Among about 320,000 distinct CDR3 sequences listed, about a fifth were seen once. Specimen: naive CD8+ T cells from blood, with Jurkat cell RNA spiked in. Subset noted: FACS-sorted CD8+CD4-CCR7+CD45RA+ naive T cells. These receptors were obtained from a human donor in good health. Some libraries in this study had Jurkat cell RNA spiked in.

A word on this clonotype: A much larger clone lies one base from this, so it may be a read error. J is TRBJ2-2 and V is TRBV24-1, with D possibly being TRBD2 (6 bases). CDR1 and CDR2 (germline): KGHDR, SFDVKD. The V and J ends lost 5 bases and 5 bases respectively, with 17 bases between them. CDR3 size: 16 residues. The CDR3 DNA follows: TGTGCCACCAGTGGCCGGGGACTTCAAGAGACCGGGGAGCTGTTTTTT. This encodes CATSGRGLQETGELFF.

This clonotype was seen a few times. The genes are TRBV3-1 and TRBJ2-7, with D tentatively TRBD2 (5 bases). Germline-derived CDR1 and CDR2 are LGHDT and YNNKEL (reference sequence). This CDR3 is 14 amino acids long. Trimming removed 4 bases at V and 5 bases at J, with 15 bases between. The CDR3 reads CASSPEDWPDEQYF. The CDR3 DNA reads as TGTGCCAGCAGCCCGGAGGACTGGCCCGACGAGCAGTACTTC.

The sample holds many counts of this clonotype. The gene calls are TRBV20-1 and TRBJ2-7; no firm D call. CDR1 and CDR2 from the germline V gene are DFQATT and SNEGSKA (reference sequence). This CDR3 is built from 13 residues. Trimming took 6 bases from V and 4 from J, leaving 16 bases between them. In nucleotides, the CDR3 is TGCAGTGCGGAATGGCGGTCTAGGTACGAGCAGTACTTC. Translation: CSAEWRSRYEQYF.

The V gene is TRBV6-2 or TRBV6-3, the J gene TRBJ2-6; 10 nucleotides agree with TRBD1. With V trimmed by 4 bases and J by 1 base, 10 bases remained unmatched. From germline, CDR1 is MNHEY and CDR2 SVGEGT. The CDR3 extends over 19 amino acids. CDR3 DNA sequence: TGTGCCAGCAGTTGGGCCTGGACAGGGGGAGAGTCTGGGGCCAACGTCCTGACTTTC. As protein: CASSWAWTGGESGANVLTF.

V gene TRBV5-6 combines with J gene TRBJ2-7; D might be TRBD1 (6 bases). Trimming left V 3 bases short and J 3 bases short, with 13 bases between. The germline CDR1 and CDR2 sequences are SGHDT and YYEEEE. The CDR3 runs 14 residues. Here the CDR3 reads CASSSQGSLYEQYF. The CDR3 nucleotides are TGTGCCAGCAGCTCACAGGGATCCCTCTACGAGCAGTACTTC. Full variable domain (missing parts from reference TRBV5-6 and TRBJ2-7): DAGVTQSPTHLIKTRGQQVTLRCSPKSGHDTVSWYQQALGQGPQFIFQYYEEEERQRGNFPDRFSGHQFPNYSSELNVNALLLGDSALYLCASSSQGSLYEQYFGPGTRLTVT.

The chain has TRBV10-3 and TRBJ2-1; D is undetermined. In germline, CDR1 is ENHRY, CDR2 SYGVKD. This CDR3 comprises 12 residues. The V end was cut by 3 bases, the J end by 9 bases, with 9 bases between. CDR3 loop: CAISDSLSEQFF. For the CDR3, the DNA is TGTGCCATCAGTGACTCCTTGAGTGAGCAGTTCTTC.

At least ten counts were recorded for this clonotype. This rearrangement joins TRBV7-3 to TRBJ2-3; 10 bases agree with TRBD2. Germline V CDR1 and CDR2: SGHTA, FQGTGA. V dropped 5 bases and J dropped 3; count of bases not matched to a gene: 5. CDR3 size: 15 residues. This chain's CDR3 is CASSVGLAVTDTQYF. The CDR3 DNA sequence: TGTGCCAGCAGCGTAGGACTAGCGGTGACAGATACGCAGTATTTT. The whole variable domain, remainder taken from reference TRBV7-3 and TRBJ2-3, is GAGVSQTPSNKVTEKGKYVELRCDPISGHTALYWYRQSLGQGPEFLIYFQGTGAADDSGLPNDRFFAVRPEGSVSTLKIQRTERGDSAVYLCASSVGLAVTDTQYFGPGTRLTVL.

With regard to this clonotype: A read error may be the cause here, since a much bigger clone is one base away. This chain joins TRBV6-5 and TRBJ1-1; weak D call: TRBD1 (6 bases). The germline V gene encodes CDR1 MNHEY and CDR2 SVGAGI. This CDR3 is built from 14 residues. Trimming pared 5 bases from V and 5 bases from J, leaving 15 bases between. This CDR3 reads CASSHGTGWTEAFF. The DNA of the CDR3 is TGTGCCAGCAGTCACGGTACAGGGTGGACTGAAGCTTTCTTT.

This clonotype occurred many times. V usage is TRBV7-9 and J usage is TRBJ1-1, with D maybe TRBD1 (6 bases). Germline CDR1 SEHNR, CDR2 FQNEAQ (reference sequence). CDR3 length equals 13 residues. Trimming cost V 6 bases and J 3 bases, with 11 bases left between them. The CDR3 DNA reads TGTGCCAGCAGGACCGGGACATACACTGAAGCTTTCTTT. Protein: CASRTGTYTEAFF.

In its sample, this clonotype was seen a few times. A single base separates this from a much larger clone, so it may be a read error. CDR3 DNA: TGCAGCGCCGTGACAGGGGAGCTAGGGGAGCTGTTTTTT. It specifies CSAVTGELGELFF. V and J are TRBV29-1 and TRBJ2-2; the match to TRBD1 covers 8 bases. The CDR3 is 13 residues long. Germline CDR1 SQVTM, CDR2 ANQGSEA. Unmatched junction bases numbered 9, after V lost 7 bases and J lost 8 bases.

This clonotype was recorded at least ten times. This chain uses TRBV6-2 or TRBV6-3 with TRBJ1-5; the D is unclear. Trimming took off 2 bases at V and 7 bases at J, with 12 bases between the two ends. Germline CDR1 MNHEY, CDR2 SVGEGT. The CDR3 covers 14 residues. CDR3 loop: CASSYRGLGQPQHF. CDR3 DNA sequence: TGTGCCAGCAGTTACCGAGGGTTAGGACAGCCCCAGCATTTT.

This clonotype was recorded many times. V is TRBV5-6 and J is TRBJ1-5; D not resolved. Germline assignment: CDR1 SGHDT and CDR2 YYEEEE. V was pared by 1 base and J by 1 base, with 6 bases between. The CDR3 totals 14 residues. The CDR3 region is CASSLRFSNQPQHF. DNA of the CDR3: TGTGCCAGCAGCTTGAGGTTCAGCAATCAGCCCCAGCATTTT. The full variable domain, its missing parts supplied by reference TRBV5-6 and TRBJ1-5, is DAGVTQSPTHLIKTRGQQVTLRCSPKSGHDTVSWYQQALGQGPQFIFQYYEEEERQRGNFPDRFSGHQFPNYSSELNVNALLLGDSALYLCASSLRFSNQPQHFGDGTRLSIL.

The V and J genes are TRBV25-1 and TRBJ1-4; the match to TRBD1 covers 7 bases. Germline CDR1 reads MGHDK; CDR2 reads SYGVNS. The CDR3 extends over 14 amino acids. Losses at the gene ends were 1 base for V and 8 bases for J; bases not matched to a gene: 4. This CDR3 reads CASSESSTGEKLFF. Here the CDR3 DNA reads TGTGCCAGCAGTGAATCCTCGACAGGGGAAAAACTGTTTTTT. Using reference TRBV25-1 and TRBJ1-4 for the parts outside the CDR3, the full variable domain is EADIYQTPRYLVIGTGKKITLECSQTMGHDKMYWYQQDPGMELHLIHYSYGVNSTEKGDLSSESTVSRIRTEHFPLTLESARPSHTSQYLCASSESSTGEKLFFGSGTQLSVL.